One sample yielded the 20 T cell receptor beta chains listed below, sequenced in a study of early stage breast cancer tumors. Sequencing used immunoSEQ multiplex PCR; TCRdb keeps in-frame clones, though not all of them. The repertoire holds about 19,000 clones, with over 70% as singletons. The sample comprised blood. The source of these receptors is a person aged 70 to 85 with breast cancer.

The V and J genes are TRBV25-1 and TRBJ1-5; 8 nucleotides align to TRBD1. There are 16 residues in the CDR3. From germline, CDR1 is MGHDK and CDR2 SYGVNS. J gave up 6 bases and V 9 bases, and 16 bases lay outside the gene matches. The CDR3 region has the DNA TGTGCCAGACCCCCACGGACAGGGAATTCTAGTCAGCCCCAGCATTTT. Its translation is CARPPRTGNSSQPQHF. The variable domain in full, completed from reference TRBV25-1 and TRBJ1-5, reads EADIYQTPRYLVIGTGKKITLECSQTMGHDKMYWYQQDPGMELHLIHYSYGVNSTEKGDLSSESTVSRIRTEHFPLTLESARPSHTSQYLCARPPRTGNSSQPQHFGDGTRLSIL.

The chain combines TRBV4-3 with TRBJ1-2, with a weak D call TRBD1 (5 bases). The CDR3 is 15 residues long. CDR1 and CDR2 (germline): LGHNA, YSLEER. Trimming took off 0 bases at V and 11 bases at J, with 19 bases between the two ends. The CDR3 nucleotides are TGCGCCAGCAGCCAAGATAATCGCCCTACAGGATGGTACACCTTC. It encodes CASSQDNRPTGWYTF.

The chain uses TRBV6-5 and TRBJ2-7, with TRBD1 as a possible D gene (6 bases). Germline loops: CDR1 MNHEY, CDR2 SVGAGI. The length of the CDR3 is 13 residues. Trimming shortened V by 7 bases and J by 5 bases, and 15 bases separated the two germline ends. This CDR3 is CASMGALVNEQYF. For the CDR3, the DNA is TGTGCCAGCATGGGGGCTCTCGTCAACGAGCAGTACTTC.

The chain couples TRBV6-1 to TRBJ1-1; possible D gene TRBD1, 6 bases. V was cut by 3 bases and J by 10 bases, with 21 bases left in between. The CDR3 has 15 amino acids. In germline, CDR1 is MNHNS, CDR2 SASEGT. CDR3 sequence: CASSEFTGIVSRAFF. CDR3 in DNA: TGTGCCAGCAGTGAGTTCACAGGGATCGTGTCGCGAGCTTTCTTT.

The CDR3 is CASSLAGGSETQYF. CDR3 nucleotide sequence: TGCGCCAGCAGCTTAGCGGGGGGATCGGAGACCCAGTACTTC. The chain combines TRBV5-1 with TRBJ2-5; 9 bases match TRBD2. The V and J ends lost 2 bases and 5 bases, in that order; junction bases with no gene match: 4. The CDR3 consists of 14 residues. The germline V gene encodes CDR1 SGHRS and CDR2 YFSETQ.

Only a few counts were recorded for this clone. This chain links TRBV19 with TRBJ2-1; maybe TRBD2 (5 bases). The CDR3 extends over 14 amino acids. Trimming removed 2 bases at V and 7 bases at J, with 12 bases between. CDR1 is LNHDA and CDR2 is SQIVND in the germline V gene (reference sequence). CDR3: CASSIIGSGNEQFF. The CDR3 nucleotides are TGTGCCAGTAGTATAATAGGGAGTGGAAATGAGCAGTTCTTC.

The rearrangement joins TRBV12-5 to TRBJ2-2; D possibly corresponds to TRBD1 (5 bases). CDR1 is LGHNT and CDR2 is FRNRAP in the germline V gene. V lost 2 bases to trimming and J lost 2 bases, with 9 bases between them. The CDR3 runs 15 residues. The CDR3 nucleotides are TGTGCTAGTGGTTTGAGTCAGGGAAACACCGGGGAGCTGTTTTTT. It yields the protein CASGLSQGNTGELFF.

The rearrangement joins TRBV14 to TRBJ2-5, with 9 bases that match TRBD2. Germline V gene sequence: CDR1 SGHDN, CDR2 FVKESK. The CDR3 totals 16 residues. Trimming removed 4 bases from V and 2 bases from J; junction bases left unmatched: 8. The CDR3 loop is CASSPLGLAPQETQYF. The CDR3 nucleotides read TGTGCCAGCAGCCCCCTGGGACTAGCTCCACAAGAGACCCAGTACTTC.

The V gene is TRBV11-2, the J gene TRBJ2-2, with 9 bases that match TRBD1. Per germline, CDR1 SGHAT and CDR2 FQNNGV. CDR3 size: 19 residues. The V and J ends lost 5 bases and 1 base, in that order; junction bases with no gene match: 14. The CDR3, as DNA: TGTGCCAGCAGCGGAGCCCCGTGGCGGGGACAGGGGAACACCGGGGAGCTGTTTTTT. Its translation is CASSGAPWRGQGNTGELFF. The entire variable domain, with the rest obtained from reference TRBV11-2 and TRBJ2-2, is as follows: EAGVAQSPRYKIIEKRQSVAFWCNPISGHATLYWYQQILGQGPKLLIQFQNNGVVDDSQLPKDRFSAERLKGVDSTLKIQPAKLEDSAVYLCASSGAPWRGQGNTGELFFGEGSRLTVL.

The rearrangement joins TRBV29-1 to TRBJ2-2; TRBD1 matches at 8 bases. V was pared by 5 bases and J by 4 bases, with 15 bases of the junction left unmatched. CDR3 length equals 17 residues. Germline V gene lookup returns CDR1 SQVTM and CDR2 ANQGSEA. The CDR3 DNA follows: TGCAGCGTTATCCCTACTCGGACAGGGTCTGGCACCGGGGAGCTGTTTTTT. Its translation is CSVIPTRTGSGTGELFF.

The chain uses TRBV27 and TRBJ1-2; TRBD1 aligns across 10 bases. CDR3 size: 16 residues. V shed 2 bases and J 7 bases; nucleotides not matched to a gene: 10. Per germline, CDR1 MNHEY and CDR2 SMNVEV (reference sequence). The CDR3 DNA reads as TGTGCCAGCAGTTTACAGGGGGGACAGGGGATAGGTGGCTACACCTTC. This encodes CASSLQGGQGIGGYTF.

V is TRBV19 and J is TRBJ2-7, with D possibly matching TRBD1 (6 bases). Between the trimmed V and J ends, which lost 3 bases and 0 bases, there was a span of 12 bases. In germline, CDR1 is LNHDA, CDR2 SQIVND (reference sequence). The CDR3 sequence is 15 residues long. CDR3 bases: TGTGCCAGTAGTATTCGGGGACACTCCTCCTACGAGCAGTACTTC. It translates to CASSIRGHSSYEQYF.

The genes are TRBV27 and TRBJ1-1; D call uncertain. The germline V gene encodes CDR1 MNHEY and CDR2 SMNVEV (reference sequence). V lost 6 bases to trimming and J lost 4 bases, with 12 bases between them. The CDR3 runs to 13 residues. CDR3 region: CASRERYPTEAFF. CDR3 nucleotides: TGTGCCAGCAGGGAGAGGTACCCCACTGAAGCTTTCTTT.

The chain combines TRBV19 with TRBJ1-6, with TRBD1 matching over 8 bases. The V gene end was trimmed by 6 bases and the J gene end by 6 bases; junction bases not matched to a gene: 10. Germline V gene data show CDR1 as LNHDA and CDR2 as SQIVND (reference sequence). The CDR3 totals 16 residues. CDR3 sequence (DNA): TGTGCCAGTAGCGATGACAGGGGAAAAATTAATTCACCCCTCCACTTT. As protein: CASSDDRGKINSPLHF.

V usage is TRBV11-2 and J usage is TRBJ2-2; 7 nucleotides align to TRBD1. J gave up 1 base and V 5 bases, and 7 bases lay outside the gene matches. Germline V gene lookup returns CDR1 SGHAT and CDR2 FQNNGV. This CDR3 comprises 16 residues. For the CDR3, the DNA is TGTGCCAGCAGCGCCCGGACAGGAGTGAACACCGGGGAGCTGTTTTTT. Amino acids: CASSARTGVNTGELFF. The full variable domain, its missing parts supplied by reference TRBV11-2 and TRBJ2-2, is EAGVAQSPRYKIIEKRQSVAFWCNPISGHATLYWYQQILGQGPKLLIQFQNNGVVDDSQLPKDRFSAERLKGVDSTLKIQPAKLEDSAVYLCASSARTGVNTGELFFGEGSRLTVL.

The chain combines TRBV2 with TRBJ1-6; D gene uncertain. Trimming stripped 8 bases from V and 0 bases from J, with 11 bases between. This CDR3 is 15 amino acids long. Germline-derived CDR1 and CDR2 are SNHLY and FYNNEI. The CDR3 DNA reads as TGTGCCAGCCGAGAGGAAAGCTCCTATAATTCACCCCTCCACTTT. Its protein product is CASREESSYNSPLHF.

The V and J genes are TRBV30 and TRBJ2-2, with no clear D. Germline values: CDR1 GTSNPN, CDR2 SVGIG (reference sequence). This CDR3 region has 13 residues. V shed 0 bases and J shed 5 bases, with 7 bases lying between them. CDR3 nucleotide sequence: TGTGCCTGGAGTGTTATCGGGACCGGGGAGCTGTTTTTT. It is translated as CAWSVIGTGELFF.

CDR3 nucleotide sequence: TGTGCCAGTAAGAACCAGGGGGAAAAACTGTTTTTT. Translation: CASKNQGEKLFF. The chain employs TRBV19 and TRBJ1-4, with a tentative D call TRBD1 (6 bases). Germline CDR1 is LNHDA and CDR2 is SQIVND (reference sequence). Trimming pared 7 bases from V and 8 bases from J, leaving 11 bases between. CDR3 length: 12 amino acids. Using reference TRBV19 and TRBJ1-4 for the parts outside the CDR3, the full variable domain is DGGITQSPKYLFRKEGQNVTLSCEQNLNHDAMYWYRQDPGQGLRLIYYSQIVNDFQKGDIAEGYSVSREKKESFPLTVTSAQKNPTAFYLCASKNQGEKLFFGSGTQLSVL.

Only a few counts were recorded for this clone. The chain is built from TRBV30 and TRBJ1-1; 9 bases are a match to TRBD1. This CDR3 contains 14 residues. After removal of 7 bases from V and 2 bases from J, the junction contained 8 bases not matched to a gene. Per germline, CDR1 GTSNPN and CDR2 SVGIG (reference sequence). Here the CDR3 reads CASLRDRVNTEAFF. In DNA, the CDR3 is TGTGCCTCTCTCCGGGACAGGGTAAACACTGAAGCTTTCTTT. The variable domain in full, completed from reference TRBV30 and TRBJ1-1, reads SQTIHQWPATLVQPVGSPLSLECTVEGTSNPNLYWYRQAAGRGLQLLFYSVGIGQISSEVPQNLSASRPQDRQFILSSKKLLLSDSGFYLCASLRDRVNTEAFFGQGTRLTVV.

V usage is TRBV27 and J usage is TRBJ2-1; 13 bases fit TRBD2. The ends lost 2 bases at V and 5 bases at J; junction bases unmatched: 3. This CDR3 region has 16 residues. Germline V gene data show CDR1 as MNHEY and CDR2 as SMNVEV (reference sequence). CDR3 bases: TGTGCCAGCAGTTTAAGGACTAGCGGGGGAAACAATGAGCAGTTCTTC. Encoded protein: CASSLRTSGGNNEQFF.